This T cell receptor (beta chain) was recorded in a study of blood T cell repertoires in COVID-19. In the study overall: Samples representing acute and convalescent COVID-19 were sourced from the United States, Italy and Spain.

Seattle enrolled patients during active infection and tracked them longitudinally. In the study's own analysis: Using reference gene primer amplification, nucleated cell counts were estimated. Some clones are missing from TCRdb's copy, which holds only in-frame ones; the method was immunoSEQ multiplex PCR. That table supplies the V and J calls and clone size; D and trimming were determined from the DNA. Found here are roughly 64,000 clones, around 80% of them singletons; the top ten hold 13% to 15%. Per germline, CDR1 SGHDT and CDR2 YYEEEE. Trimming left V 0 bases short and J 2 bases short, with 7 bases between. The CDR3 spans 14 residues.

This chain uses TRBV5-6 with TRBJ2-3, with D unresolved. The sequence was obtained from a man aged 55-75 years with COVID-19, enrolled during active disease. Sequences were obtained from peripheral blood. The CDR3 reads CASSLVVATDTQYF. DNA of the CDR3: TGTGCCAGCAGCTTGGTAGTAGCCACAGATACGCAGTATTTT.